This passage covers 16 T cell receptor beta chains from one sample sequenced in a study of blood T cell repertoires in COVID-19. Sequenced by immunoSEQ multiplex PCR; TCRdb stores in-frame clones only, minus some. The table has 99,000 or so clones, 88% seen once; the top ten hold roughly 2.1%. The sequenced material came from peripheral blood. Receptors originate from a man in his fifties or sixties with COVID-19, enrolled during active disease.

The chain is built from TRBV18 and TRBJ2-1; tentatively, D is TRBD2 (6 bases). V dropped 4 bases and J dropped 6 bases, with 13 bases sitting between them. The CDR3 is 14 amino acids. CDR1 and CDR2 from the germline V gene are KGHSH and LQKENI. CDR3: CASSQLRGPNEQFF. The DNA for the CDR3 is TGTGCCAGCTCACAGCTGCGGGGTCCCAATGAGCAGTTCTTC.

This clone was detected once. This chain joins TRBV19 and TRBJ2-1; TRBD2 agrees at 11 bases. Germline CDR1 is LNHDA and CDR2 is SQIVND (reference sequence). The CDR3 spans 19 residues. The J segment lost 6 bases and the V segment lost 4 bases, leaving 17 bases of the junction unmatched. The CDR3 sequence: CASSTRFASGGRYGNEQFF. Written as DNA, the CDR3 is TGTGCCAGTAGTACAAGATTTGCTAGCGGGGGGCGCTACGGCAATGAGCAGTTCTTC. Based on the CDR3 plus reference TRBV19 and TRBJ2-1, the full variable domain is DGGITQSPKYLFRKEGQNVTLSCEQNLNHDAMYWYRQDPGQGLRLIYYSQIVNDFQKGDIAEGYSVSREKKESFPLTVTSAQKNPTAFYLCASSTRFASGGRYGNEQFFGPGTRLTVL.

The chain employs TRBV5-1 and TRBJ2-3, with TRBD1 matching over 7 bases. The V gene's germline CDR1 is SGHRS and CDR2 YFSETQ. J gave up 2 bases and V 4 bases, and 4 bases lay outside the gene matches. The CDR3 covers 14 residues. The CDR3 DNA follows: TGCGCCAGCAGCCCGGGACAGAACACAGATACGCAGTATTTT. Its translation: CASSPGQNTDTQYF.

CDR3 protein: CASSYLGGGETQYF. CDR3 nucleotide sequence: TGCGCCAGCAGCTACCTCGGGGGTGGAGAGACCCAGTACTTC. The chain links TRBV5-1 to TRBJ2-5; TRBD2 might be the D (6 bases). CDR1 is SGHRS and CDR2 is YFSETQ in the germline V gene. Trimming took off 3 bases at V and 4 bases at J, with 13 bases between the two ends. CDR3 size: 14 residues.

The chain carries TRBV10-2 and TRBJ1-4; TRBD1 aligns across 11 bases. The length of the CDR3 is 15 residues. Germline CDR1 WSHSY, CDR2 SAAADI. V was clipped by 6 bases and J by 8 bases; unmatched bases: 8. The CDR3 nucleotides are TGCGCCAGCAGCCTTACCGGGACAGGGGGGGAAAAACTGTTTTTT. Protein sequence: CASSLTGTGGEKLFF.

The V and J genes are TRBV7-9 and TRBJ2-7, with 7 positions matching TRBD2. The CDR3 sequence is 16 residues long. The germline gives CDR1 SEHNR, CDR2 FQNEAQ (reference sequence). Losses at the gene ends were 4 bases for V and 3 bases for J; bases not matched to a gene: 12. The DNA of the CDR3 is TGTGCCAGCAGCTCCCAATCGAGCGGGGTTATCTACGAGCAGTACTTC. Protein sequence: CASSSQSSGVIYEQYF.

The chain couples TRBV9 to TRBJ1-1; D might be TRBD1 (6 bases). V lost 0 bases and J lost 5, with 11 bases in between. Germline lookup yields CDR1 SGDLS and CDR2 YYNGEE. The CDR3 spans 14 residues. CDR3 sequence (DNA): TGTGCCAGCAGCGTAGGAGAGGGGGGGACTGAAGCTTTCTTT. Amino acid sequence: CASSVGEGGTEAFF.

V gene TRBV7-9 combines with J gene TRBJ1-1; D may be TRBD1 (5 bases). The ends were cut back, 3 bases at V and 1 base at J, with 9 bases in the middle. Germline V gives CDR1 SEHNR, CDR2 FQNEAQ (reference sequence). There are 14 residues in the CDR3. The CDR3: CASSLTEANTEAFF. In DNA, the CDR3 is TGTGCCAGCAGCTTGACAGAGGCGAACACTGAAGCTTTCTTT.

The rearrangement joins TRBV27 to TRBJ1-3, with a tentative D call TRBD1 (6 bases). Per germline, CDR1 MNHEY and CDR2 SMNVEV (reference sequence). CDR3 length equals 15 residues. Deletions cut 6 bases from V and 2 bases from J, with 14 bases between. In DNA form, the CDR3 reads TGTGCCAGCAGCGACTTAGGGGGGGCTGGAAACACCATATATTTT. It codes for CASSDLGGAGNTIYF.

The V gene is TRBV4-1, the J gene TRBJ2-1, with 7 bases fitting TRBD2. J gave up 10 bases and V 0 bases, and 6 bases lay outside the gene matches. This CDR3 is 14 amino acids long. Germline V gene sequence: CDR1 MGHRA, CDR2 YSYEKL. The CDR3 region has the DNA TGCGCCAGCAGCCAAGAAACTAGCGCCTGGGAGCAGTTCTTC. It is translated as CASSQETSAWEQFF.

This clone has just one count. As DNA, the CDR3 is TGTGCCAGCAGTTACTCAAAGAGGTACTACGAGCAGTACTTC. It translates to CASSYSKRYYEQYF. V gene TRBV6-5 combines with J gene TRBJ2-7; no clear D. The CDR3 runs to 14 residues. V was clipped by 0 bases and J by 3 bases, with 9 bases between them. The germline gives CDR1 MNHEY, CDR2 SVGAGI.

This chain joins TRBV5-8 and TRBJ1-1; D is unclear. V was clipped by 0 bases and J by 8 bases, with 5 bases between them. Looked up from germline, CDR1 is SGHTS and CDR2 is YDEGEE. The CDR3 covers 11 residues. The CDR3 nucleotides read TGTGCCAGCAGCTTGGAACGGGAAGCTTTCTTT. It specifies CASSLEREAFF.

This clone was observed a single time. The CDR3 loop reads CASSTGQGYNEQFF. CDR3 in DNA: TGTGCCAGCAGTACGGGACAGGGATACAATGAGCAGTTCTTC. The J gene is TRBJ2-1, the V gene TRBV6-1, with TRBD1 identical over 9 bases. CDR1 and CDR2 (germline): MNHNS, SASEGT. The length of the CDR3 is 14 residues. Germline trimming cut 5 bases from V and 4 bases from J; bases unmatched to any gene: 3.

The V and J genes are TRBV19 and TRBJ1-5; no clear D gene. Trimming stripped 4 bases from V and 3 bases from J, with 7 bases between. This CDR3 is built from 13 residues. CDR1 and CDR2 from the germline V gene are LNHDA and SQIVND (reference sequence). The CDR3 sequence is CASSTHNNQPQHF. In nucleotides, the CDR3 is TGTGCCAGTAGTACGCACAACAATCAGCCCCAGCATTTT.

V gene TRBV18 combines with J gene TRBJ1-5; 11 nucleotides agree with TRBD1. Germline values: CDR1 KGHSH, CDR2 LQKENI. The CDR3 totals 16 residues. The V segment lost 0 bases and the J segment 5 bases; nucleotides outside the gene matches: 3. CDR3 sequence (DNA): TGTGCCAGCTCACCACCGGGACAGGGGGGGTATCAGCCCCAGCATTTT. It codes for CASSPPGQGGYQPQHF.

Concerning this clone itself: This sample also contains other DNA sequences that code for the same CDR3. This chain joins TRBV19 and TRBJ2-1, with a tentative D call TRBD2 (6 bases). Trimming left V 5 bases short and J 4 bases short, with 12 bases between. The CDR3 is 14 residues long. From germline, CDR1 is LNHDA and CDR2 SQIVND (reference sequence). CDR3 DNA: TGTGCCAGTAGTGCAGGCGGGGATTACAATGAGCAGTTCTTC. This sequence encodes CASSAGGDYNEQFF.